Sequencing of this TCR beta chain was carried out in a study of blood T cell repertoires in COVID-19. The CDR3 is 16 residues long. V was shortened by 4 bases and J by 0 bases, with 13 bases between the two germline ends. Germline CDR1 and CDR2: LNHDA and SQIVND (reference sequence). TCRdb keeps only in-frame clones here, not all; method: immunoSEQ multiplex PCR. The sample records around 250,000 clones, 85% to 90% being singletons. Living in 20 to 30 US areas, the participants were between roughly 18 and 95 years of age. The study counted Cohort 3 donors as recovered given two negative PCRs, clearance, or symptom resolution.

Material: PBMCs or T cells enriched from blood (not recorded which). This TCR was sampled from a young man who had recovered from COVID-19. J is TRBJ1-3 and V is TRBV19; the D gene is possibly TRBD1 (5 bases). The CDR3 sequence is CASSSSWGNSGNTIYF. CDR3 coding DNA: TGTGCCAGTAGTAGCTCCTGGGGCAACTCTGGAAACACCATATATTTT.